A selection of T cell receptor beta chains follows, all from one sample in a study of beta chain features in type 1 diabetes. Sequenced by immunoSEQ multiplex PCR; TCRdb stores in-frame clones only, minus some. The sample has about 140,000 clones, 6.9% seen once. The sequenced material came from central memory CD4+ T cells from blood. The receptors derive from a woman in her twenties or thirties in good health. The CDR3 runs from the conserved cysteine through the conserved F or W. D genes are given only for firm matches. Where a row states a size, it is once, few, many or the class of an expanded clone; other rows omit it.

d_call: TRBD2
v_call: TRBV6-5
j_call: TRBJ2-5
clone_size: few
cdr3_length: 13
cdr3_nt: TGTGCCAGCAGTCAACCGGGACTAGCTTCCCAGTACTTC
cdr3_aa: CASSQPGLASQYF

d_call: TRBD2
v_call: TRBV7-2
j_call: TRBJ2-5
clone_size: .
cdr3_length: 16
cdr3_nt: TGTGCCAGCAGCTTAGATAGCGGGAGGGCCTTACAGACCCAGTACTTC
cdr3_aa: CASSLDSGRALQTQYF

d_call: .
v_call: TRBV28
j_call: TRBJ1-2
clone_size: .
cdr3_length: 12
cdr3_nt: TGTGCCAGCACCCGGAGGGTCGATGGCTACACCTTC
cdr3_aa: CASTRRVDGYTF

d_call: TRBD1
v_call: TRBV4-1
j_call: TRBJ2-5
clone_size: .
cdr3_length: 16
cdr3_nt: TGCGCCAGCAGCTACCGGATGACAGGGTGGGGGGAGACCCAGTACTTC
cdr3_aa: CASSYRMTGWGETQYF

d_call: TRBD2
v_call: TRBV7-2
j_call: TRBJ2-4
clone_size: .
cdr3_length: 17
cdr3_nt: TGTGCCAGCAGCACAAGTCGCCTAGCGGGAGTGGGAAACATTCAGTACTTC
cdr3_aa: CASSTSRLAGVGNIQYF

d_call: .
v_call: TRBV5-4
j_call: TRBJ2-1
clone_size: .
cdr3_length: 11
cdr3_nt: TGTGCCAGCAGCTTTTCCGGGACTCCATTCTTC
cdr3_aa: CASSFSGTPFF

d_call: TRBD1
v_call: TRBV7-2
j_call: TRBJ2-2
clone_size: few
cdr3_length: 15
cdr3_nt: TGTGCCAGCAGCCCGACAGGGACGAACACCGGGGAGCTGTTTTTT
cdr3_aa: CASSPTGTNTGELFF

d_call: .
v_call: TRBV19
j_call: TRBJ2-3
clone_size: few
cdr3_length: 15
cdr3_nt: TGTGCCAGTGTCCTCGGGACTCCTAGCACAGATACGCAGTATTTT
cdr3_aa: CASVLGTPSTDTQYF

d_call: .
v_call: TRBV2
j_call: TRBJ2-5
clone_size: .
cdr3_length: 13
cdr3_nt: TGTGCCAGCAGGTCCGACACGGAAGAGACCCAGTACTTC
cdr3_aa: CASRSDTEETQYF

d_call: TRBD1
v_call: TRBV5-4
j_call: TRBJ2-4
clone_size: few
cdr3_length: 13
cdr3_nt: TGCGCCAGCAGCTTTGACAGGGACAACATTCAGTACTTC
cdr3_aa: CASSFDRDNIQYF

d_call: .
v_call: TRBV28
j_call: TRBJ1-1
clone_size: few
cdr3_length: 13
cdr3_nt: TGTGCCAGCAACGGGGGATCCAACACTGAAGCTTTCTTT
cdr3_aa: CASNGGSNTEAFF

d_call: .
v_call: TRBV19
j_call: TRBJ2-6
clone_size: many
cdr3_length: 16
cdr3_nt: TGTGCCAGTAGTACAGGGTACTTGGCTGGGGCCAACGTCCTGACTTTC
cdr3_aa: CASSTGYLAGANVLTF

d_call: TRBD1
v_call: TRBV4-2
j_call: TRBJ2-7
clone_size: few
cdr3_length: 15
cdr3_nt: TGTGCCAGCAGCGAAGGGACAGGGGGCTACCACGAGCAGTACTTC
cdr3_aa: CASSEGTGGYHEQYF

d_call: .
v_call: TRBV7-7
j_call: TRBJ2-5
clone_size: few
cdr3_length: 14
cdr3_nt: TGTGCTAGCAGCTTATCAGGGTCCGGTGAGACCCAGTACTTC
cdr3_aa: CASSLSGSGETQYF

d_call: TRBD1
v_call: TRBV19
j_call: TRBJ2-1
clone_size: .
cdr3_length: 14
cdr3_nt: TGTGCCAGTTCCGGGACAGGGGGTCCAAATGAGCAGTTCTTC
cdr3_aa: CASSGTGGPNEQFF

d_call: .
v_call: TRBV19
j_call: TRBJ1-4
clone_size: .
cdr3_length: 16
cdr3_nt: TGTGCCAGTTCCAGGGGTGTTTCTCGAGCTCGTGAAAAACTGTTTTTT
cdr3_aa: CASSRGVSRAREKLFF

d_call: .
v_call: TRBV7-2
j_call: TRBJ2-7
clone_size: .
cdr3_length: 12
cdr3_nt: TGTGCCAGCAGCTTAGCTGGCACTAGTCAGTACTTC
cdr3_aa: CASSLAGTSQYF

d_call: .
v_call: TRBV6-1
j_call: TRBJ2-5
clone_size: many
cdr3_length: 13
cdr3_nt: TGTGCCAGCAGACGCCCCTCGGGTGAGACCCAGTACTTC
cdr3_aa: CASRRPSGETQYF

d_call: TRBD2
v_call: TRBV2
j_call: TRBJ2-3
clone_size: many
cdr3_length: 18
cdr3_nt: TGTGCCAGCAGTGACGCCCACCGGACTAGCTCCTCCCGGGATACGCAGTATTTT
cdr3_aa: CASSDAHRTSSSRDTQYF

d_call: .
v_call: TRBV10-3
j_call: TRBJ2-1
clone_size: few
cdr3_length: 11
cdr3_nt: TGTGCCATCGGGACAAACAATGAGCAGTTCTTC
cdr3_aa: CAIGTNNEQFF

d_call: TRBD1
v_call: TRBV18
j_call: TRBJ2-3
clone_size: many
cdr3_length: 13
cdr3_nt: TGTGCCAGCTCACCGACAGGGTCAGATACGCAGTATTTT
cdr3_aa: CASSPTGSDTQYF

d_call: .
v_call: TRBV2
j_call: TRBJ1-2
clone_size: .
cdr3_length: 15
cdr3_nt: TGTGCCAGCATCACCCAGCAGGGATGGGACTATGGCTACACCTTC
cdr3_aa: CASITQQGWDYGYTF

d_call: TRBD2
v_call: TRBV10-3
j_call: TRBJ2-1
clone_size: many
cdr3_length: 14
cdr3_nt: TGTGCCATCAGTGGGACTAGCGGATACAATGAGCAGTTCTTC
cdr3_aa: CAISGTSGYNEQFF

d_call: TRBD1
v_call: TRBV7-2
j_call: TRBJ2-3
clone_size: .
cdr3_length: 15
cdr3_nt: TGTGCCAGCTCAAAGGCCAGGGGGCACACAGATACGCAGTATTTT
cdr3_aa: CASSKARGHTDTQYF

d_call: TRBD1
v_call: TRBV4-3
j_call: TRBJ2-5
clone_size: .
cdr3_length: 16
cdr3_nt: TGCGCCAGCAGCCAAGCCGGGACAGGGGGGCGGGAGACCCAGTACTTC
cdr3_aa: CASSQAGTGGRETQYF

d_call: .
v_call: TRBV19
j_call: TRBJ1-1
clone_size: .
cdr3_length: 13
cdr3_nt: TGTGCCAGTAGAACCCAACAGGGTTCTGAAGCTTTCTTT
cdr3_aa: CASRTQQGSEAFF